These T cell receptor beta chains were read from a single sample in a study of blood T cell repertoires in COVID-19. Profiling relied on immunoSEQ multiplex PCR, and the TCRdb table lists in-frame clones only, not all of them. The sample holds roughly 160,000 clones; approximately 85% are singletons and the top ten take more than 0.85%. Specimen: peripheral blood. The receptors derive from a man aged 35-49 years with acute or convalescent COVID-19. Each CDR3 is given with its conserved first and last residue. A D gene is named only where the DNA matches it firmly. Clone size is stated in some rows and not others, as once, few, many or a class when expanded.

V	size	D	J	CDR3	DNA
TRBV5-1	NA	NA	TRBJ2-7	CASSLERRHYEQYF	TGCGCCAGCAGCTTGGAGCGACGGCACTACGAGCAGTACTTC
TRBV11-2	NA	NA	TRBJ2-5	CASSLDVHSTQYF	TGTGCCAGCAGCTTAGATGTACATAGCACCCAGTACTTC
TRBV12-3/TRBV12-4	NA	NA	TRBJ1-2	CATLEWAGYGYTF	TGTGCCACCCTCGAGTGGGCCGGCTATGGCTACACCTTC
TRBV7-2	NA	TRBD2	TRBJ2-3	CASSLGAAGTFTDTQYF	TGTGCCAGCAGCTTAGGCGCAGCGGGGACCTTCACAGATACGCAGTATTTT
TRBV27	NA	NA	TRBJ1-2	CASSFSGWGYTF	TGTGCCAGCAGTTTTTCCGGGTGGGGCTACACCTTC
TRBV7-9	once	NA	TRBJ2-3	CASSPTRDTDTQYF	TGTGCCAGCAGCCCGACTCGGGACACAGATACGCAGTATTTT
TRBV28	NA	TRBD1	TRBJ2-2	CASSLLNRGANTGELFF	TGTGCCAGCAGTCTATTAAACAGGGGTGCGAACACCGGGGAGCTGTTTTTT
TRBV2	NA	NA	TRBJ1-2	CASSSDTYMNYGYTF	TGTGCCAGCAGCTCGGACACGTATATGAACTATGGCTACACCTTC
TRBV9	NA	NA	TRBJ1-3	CASSPHADQGGSGNTIYF	TGTGCCAGCAGCCCTCACGCCGATCAGGGTGGGTCTGGAAACACCATATATTTT
TRBV6-6	NA	NA	TRBJ1-1	CASSYQVPGDTEAFF	TGTGCCAGCAGTTACCAAGTCCCCGGGGACACTGAAGCTTTCTTT
TRBV5-4	NA	TRBD2	TRBJ2-1	CASSGGAGGKSYNEQFF	TGTGCCAGCAGCGGGGGAGCGGGGGGGAAGTCCTACAATGAGCAGTTCTTC
TRBV7-9	NA	NA	TRBJ1-2	CASSFGGVSEGYTF	TGTGCCAGCAGCTTTGGCGGGGTATCTGAGGGCTACACCTTC
TRBV4-3	NA	TRBD1	TRBJ2-2	CASSQDGQGAITGELFF	TGCGCCAGCAGCCAAGATGGGCAGGGGGCAATCACCGGGGAGCTGTTTTTT
TRBV6-1	NA	NA	TRBJ1-1	CASSEEGGKNTEAFF	TGTGCCAGCAGTGAAGAGGGCGGGAAGAACACTGAAGCTTTCTTT
TRBV6-2/TRBV6-3	NA	NA	TRBJ1-5	CASSDRSTGNQPQHF	TGTGCCAGCAGCGACAGGTCGACAGGCAATCAGCCCCAGCATTTT
TRBV28	NA	NA	TRBJ1-4	CASSTGGEKLFF	TGTGCCAGCAGTACGGGAGGAGAAAAACTGTTTTTT
TRBV11-2	NA	NA	TRBJ2-2	CASSLVRTGELFF	TGTGCCAGCAGCTTAGTGCGCACCGGGGAGCTGTTTTTT
TRBV4-2	NA	NA	TRBJ2-4	CASSQGGPKNIQYF	TGTGCCAGCAGCCAAGGGGGGCCCAAAAACATTCAGTACTTC
TRBV10-2	NA	NA	TRBJ2-3	CASRDIVVGTDTQYF	TGCGCCAGCAGGGACATAGTAGTAGGTACAGATACGCAGTATTTT
TRBV14	NA	TRBD2	TRBJ2-3	CASSQDYGGADTQYF	TGTGCCAGCAGCCAAGATTACGGGGGGGCAGATACGCAGTATTTT
TRBV9	NA	NA	TRBJ2-1	CASSLAQGRPNEQFF	TGTGCCAGCAGCCTGGCGCAGGGTCGTCCCAATGAGCAGTTCTTC
TRBV15	once	NA	TRBJ1-2	CATGQGYGYTF	TGTGCCACCGGGCAGGGGTATGGCTACACCTTC
TRBV5-4	NA	TRBD2	TRBJ2-1	CASSLPLAGSEQFF	TGTGCCAGCAGCTTGCCCCTAGCGGGTAGTGAGCAGTTCTTC
TRBV5-1	NA	TRBD2	TRBJ2-3	CASSLARGGPDTQYF	TGCGCCAGCAGCTTGGCCCGGGGGGGGCCAGATACGCAGTATTTT
TRBV29-1	NA	NA	TRBJ1-3	CSVRGEFGNTIYF	TGCAGCGTGCGCGGAGAATTCGGAAACACCATATATTTT
TRBV5-1	NA	NA	TRBJ1-4	CASSPGTGGREKLFF	TGCGCCAGCAGCCCCGGAACGGGAGGACGTGAAAAACTGTTTTTT